The sample holds many counts of the clone carrying this TCR beta chain. Researchers took RNA transcripts and amplified TCR beta CDR3 regions from them. An opening RT-PCR round employed HTBI primers and preceded a second-round multiplex PCR. Using its own MiXCR run on the multiplex PCR reads, TCRdb lists one record per CDR3 protein. Among around 170,000 distinct CDR3 sequences listed, 30% to 45% were seen once. No donor had other autoimmune disease, uncontrolled infection, pregnancy or lactation. Clinical symptoms, serum thyroxine, TRAb, thyroid ultrasound and orbital computed tomography were relied on for diagnosis. 10 ml of fresh blood yielded the PBMCs by density gradient. These data originate in a study of Graves' ophthalmopathy and Graves' hyperthyroidism. The CDR3 covers 13 residues. Trimming stripped 2 bases from V and 2 bases from J, with 9 bases between. Germline V lookup: CDR1 DFQATT, CDR2 SNEGSKA (reference sequence).

The sequence derives from a woman in her thirties or forties with Graves' ophthalmopathy. The rearrangement uses TRBV20-1 and TRBJ1-2, with unresolved D. The sequenced material came from peripheral blood. The CDR3 reads CSARFGINYGYTF. The CDR3 DNA is TGCAGTGCTAGATTCGGAATAAACTATGGCTACACCTTC.